This entry lists 12 T cell receptor beta chains sequenced from one sample in a study of T cell repertoires in cytomegalovirus infection. TCRdb fed the reads into MiXCR, producing one record per CDR3 protein. The data hold hundreds of thousands of distinct CDR3 sequences, with roughly a third observed a single time. No antigen is known for these receptors. The sample consisted of cultured PBMCs, taken from culture after CMV antigen stimulation. All receptors derive from a human donor in good health (CMV status not recorded). Some clones in this sample may be carry-over from other donors' samples.

The chain links TRBV6-1 to TRBJ1-4; TRBD1 matches at 7 bases. Trimming cost V 6 bases and J 0 bases; bases outside gene matches: 4. The CDR3 extends over 15 amino acids. Germline V gene lookup returns CDR1 MNHNS and CDR2 SASEGT. In DNA, the CDR3 is TGTGCCAGCAGGAACGGACAGGCAACTAATGAAAAACTGTTTTTT. It codes for CASRNGQATNEKLFF.

The rearrangement joins TRBV6-6 to TRBJ2-7; 8 positions agree with TRBD2. Unmatched junction bases numbered 5, after V lost 5 bases and J lost 2 bases. The CDR3 is 14 amino acids. Germline V CDR1 and CDR2: MNHNY, SVGAGI (reference sequence). The CDR3 DNA reads as TGTGCCAGCAGTCGACTAGCGAACGCCTACGAGCAGTACGTC. Protein: CASSRLANAYEQYV.

The chain has TRBV4-1 and TRBJ2-1; 10 nucleotides line up with TRBD2. Unmatched junction bases numbered 6, after V lost 0 bases and J lost 1 base. Per the germline V gene, CDR1 is MGHRA and CDR2 is YSYEKL. The CDR3 sequence is 18 residues long. Here the CDR3 DNA reads TGCGCCAGCAGCCAAGATAGAGGACTAGCGGATTCCTACAATGAGCAGTTCTTC. Translated, it gives CASSQDRGLADSYNEQFF.

The chain is built from TRBV28 and TRBJ2-7, with 13 bases fitting TRBD2. The V gene end was trimmed by 4 bases and the J gene end by 2 bases; junction bases not matched to a gene: 5. This CDR3 comprises 16 residues. CDR1 and CDR2 (germline): MDHEN, SYDVKM. CDR3 nucleotide sequence: TGTGCCAGCAGTTCCGGACTAGCGGGGGCTACCTACGAGCAGTACTTC. It specifies CASSSGLAGATYEQYF.

The V call is TRBV6-2 or TRBV6-3, the J call TRBJ1-1; D call uncertain. CDR3 length: 13 amino acids. V was shortened by 4 bases and J by 8 bases, with 14 bases between the two germline ends. Germline CDR1 and CDR2: MNHEY and SVGEGT. The CDR3 loop is CASSWGLTTEAFF. The CDR3 DNA reads TGTGCCAGCAGTTGGGGTCTTACAACCGAAGCTTTCTTT.

The CDR3 reads CASSIPSPGVTEAFF. The DNA for the CDR3 is TGTGCCAGTAGTATCCCCTCACCGGGCGTCACTGAAGCTTTCTTT. This chain links TRBV19 with TRBJ1-1; D is ambiguous. This CDR3 is 15 amino acids long. The germline V gene has CDR1 LNHDA and CDR2 SQIVND (reference sequence). V lost 3 bases to trimming and J lost 4 bases, with 15 bases between them. Filled out from reference TRBV19 and TRBJ1-1, the complete variable domain reads DGGITQSPKYLFRKEGQNVTLSCEQNLNHDAMYWYRQDPGQGLRLIYYSQIVNDFQKGDIAEGYSVSREKKESFPLTVTSAQKNPTAFYLCASSIPSPGVTEAFFGQGTRLTVV.

This clonotype was observed a few times. The J gene is TRBJ1-4, the V gene TRBV7-2; 8 nucleotides match TRBD1. After removal of 5 bases from V and 5 bases from J, the junction contained 7 bases not matched to a gene. Germline V gene data show CDR1 as SGHTA and CDR2 as FQGNSA. The CDR3 is 15 residues long. CDR3 loop: CASSQQGGFNEKLFF. The CDR3 DNA reads TGTGCCAGCAGCCAACAGGGGGGTTTCAATGAAAAACTGTTTTTT.

The rearrangement uses TRBV12-3 or TRBV12-4 and TRBJ1-1, with D perhaps TRBD1 (5 bases). Trimming pared 7 bases from V and 8 bases from J, leaving 20 bases between. This CDR3 region has 14 residues. CDR3 region: CASNLGHRSEEAFF. CDR3 nucleotide sequence: TGTGCCAGCAACCTGGGGCACAGGAGTGAGGAAGCTTTCTTT.

There are a few counts of this clonotype. V gene TRBV28 combines with J gene TRBJ2-7, with TRBD2 as a possible D gene (5 bases). Trimming removed 7 bases at V and 4 bases at J, with 17 bases between. Germline CDR1 and CDR2: MDHEN and SYDVKM. The CDR3 is made up of 14 amino acids. The CDR3 coding sequence is TGTGCCAGCATCCGCCCGGGATCCCCATACGAGCAGTACTTC. Translated, it gives CASIRPGSPYEQYF.

The chain carries TRBV7-2 and TRBJ2-7; 10 nucleotides align to TRBD2. The trim removed 2 bases at V and 2 bases at J, leaving 3 bases unmatched. This CDR3 is built from 15 residues. Germline V CDR1 and CDR2: SGHTA, FQGNSA. Here the CDR3 reads CASSLPAGGPYEQYF. The CDR3 DNA follows: TGTGCCAGCAGCTTACCAGCGGGAGGGCCCTACGAGCAGTACTTC.

CDR3 loop: CASSFRGLGRVAEAFF. DNA for the CDR3: TGTGCCAGCAGTTTTCGGGGTTTAGGAAGGGTAGCTGAAGCTTTCTTT. The chain links TRBV27 to TRBJ1-1, with no clear D. This CDR3 comprises 16 residues. CDR1 MNHEY and CDR2 SMNVEV come from the germline V gene (reference sequence). Trimming removed 3 bases at V and 6 bases at J, with 20 bases between.

The chain recombines TRBV5-1 with TRBJ1-4; D unclear. The length of the CDR3 is 13 residues. The V end lost 4 bases, the J end lost 5 bases, and 9 bases lay between the germline ends. Germline V lookup: CDR1 SGHRS, CDR2 YFSETQ. The CDR3 DNA sequence: TGCGCCAGCAGCCTTACAGAGAATGAAAAACTGTTTTTT. This sequence encodes CASSLTENEKLFF.